Each of the 30 T cell receptor beta chains below was sequenced from the same sample in a study of glioma-infiltrating T cells. Using RNA template, CDR3s of TCR alpha and beta were amplified with iRepertoire arm-PCR. Each CDR3 protein is one row after TCRdb ran MiXCR on the multiplex PCR reads. Here the sample spans some 130,000 distinct CDR3 sequences, about 22% being singletons. What was sequenced was glioma tissue, nonneoplastic brain tissue, or PBMCs (not recorded which). The receptors originated from a human donor with low-grade glioma or glioblastoma, undergoing nonglioma brain surgery, or in good health (not recorded which).

The sample holds many counts of this clonotype. This rearrangement joins TRBV6-2 or TRBV6-3 to TRBJ2-7, with a weak D call TRBD1 (7 bases). This CDR3 region has 15 residues. CDR1 is MNHEY and CDR2 is SVGEGT in the germline V gene. V was cut by 2 bases and J by 2 bases, with 13 bases left in between. The CDR3 DNA is TGTGCCAGCAGTTACCCCGCAGGGGGGACCTACGAGCAGTACGTC. Its translation is CASSYPAGGTYEQYV.

Notes on this clonotype: At one boundary the junction diverges from the germline segment, which might be a read error. The chain employs TRBV18 and TRBJ1-1; the D is unclear. The CDR3 has 15 residues. Germline-derived CDR1 and CDR2 are KGHSH and LQKENI. The CDR3 here is CASAPQKGQNTEAFF. For the CDR3, the DNA is TGTGCCAGCGCACCTCAAAAAGGGCAGAACACTGAAGCTTTCTTT.

The chain joins TRBV4-2 to TRBJ2-1, with 8 bases aligning to TRBD2. The CDR3 length is 16 residues. Per germline, CDR1 LGHNA and CDR2 YNFKEQ. V shed 0 bases and J 6 bases; nucleotides not matched to a gene: 7. The CDR3 bases are TGTGCCAGCAGCCAAGAGGGGACTAGGCTATCCAATGAGCAGTTCTTC. It translates to CASSQEGTRLSNEQFF.

This clonotype showed up many times. The chain links TRBV27 to TRBJ1-6; the D gene is possibly TRBD1 (6 bases). CDR3 length equals 14 residues. Trimming shortened V by 3 bases and J by 8 bases, and 11 bases separated the two germline ends. Germline V gives CDR1 MNHEY, CDR2 SMNVEV (reference sequence). CDR3 nucleotides: TGTGCCAGCAGTTTCAGGGGTAGAGATTCACCCCTCCACTTT. As protein: CASSFRGRDSPLHF.

This chain's CDR3 is CASSLTRGGAGELFF. The CDR3 DNA reads as TGTGCCAGCAGCCTCACTAGAGGGGGGGCCGGGGAGCTGTTTTTT. The chain links TRBV7-6 to TRBJ2-2; D may be TRBD2 (7 bases). Germline V lookup: CDR1 SGHVS, CDR2 FNYEAQ. V lost 5 bases and J 6 bases, leaving 16 bases between the germline ends. This CDR3 has 15 amino acids.

This clonotype was picked up a small number of times. The rearrangement joins TRBV24-1 to TRBJ2-1, with D possibly matching TRBD1 (5 bases). V was cut by 3 bases and J by 8 bases, with 7 bases left in between. CDR1 and CDR2 from the germline V gene are KGHDR and SFDVKD. This CDR3 is built from 12 residues. CDR3 sequence (DNA): TGTGCCACCAGTGATGGGGCGGATGAGCAGTTCTTC. Translation: CATSDGADEQFF.

This clonotype was seen ten or more times. As DNA, the CDR3 is TGTGCCAGCAGTAAGACAAAAGATACGCAGTATTTT. Amino acid sequence: CASSKTKDTQYF. This chain uses TRBV6-2 or TRBV6-3 with TRBJ2-3; the D is unclear. V was pared by 5 bases and J by 5 bases, with 8 bases between. Looked up from germline, CDR1 is MNHEY and CDR2 is SVGEGT. This CDR3 has 12 residues.

This clonotype came up a few times. The J gene is TRBJ2-1, the V gene TRBV12-3 or TRBV12-4; D gene unclear. CDR3 size: 13 residues. Trimming shortened V by 3 bases and J by 8 bases, and 11 bases separated the two germline ends. The CDR3 bases are TGTGCCAGCAGTTTGATTAGGGTAGATGAGCAGTTCTTC. This gives the protein CASSLIRVDEQFF.

This chain connects TRBV6-2 or TRBV6-3 to TRBJ2-1, with 10 bases that match TRBD2. Trimming took 9 bases from V and 6 from J; bases not matched to a gene: 5. CDR1 is MNHEY and CDR2 is SVGEGT in the germline V gene. The CDR3 is 13 amino acids. The CDR3 loop is CASTSGGANEQFF. The CDR3 nucleotides are TGTGCCAGTACAAGCGGGGGGGCCAATGAGCAGTTCTTC.

This clonotype was seen more than once but under ten times. The rearrangement uses TRBV6-1 and TRBJ1-1; weak D call: TRBD1 (6 bases). Germline V gene sequence: CDR1 MNHNS, CDR2 SASEGT. The CDR3 extends over 17 amino acids. V lost 6 bases and J 1 base, leaving 21 bases between the germline ends. CDR3 amino acids: CASSRDDRLPGNTEAFF. Written as DNA, the CDR3 is TGTGCCAGCAGCCGAGACGACAGGCTTCCAGGGAACACTGAAGCTTTCTTT.

The chain combines TRBV7-7 with TRBJ2-1, with a possible D match to TRBD1 (6 bases). The CDR3 runs to 21 residues. Germline CDR1 reads SSHAT; CDR2 reads FNYEAQ (reference sequence). V was clipped by 2 bases and J by 0 bases, with 26 bases between them. The CDR3 sequence: CASSLNGPEGQPWSSYNEQFF. DNA of the CDR3: TGTGCCAGCAGCTTAAATGGCCCCGAAGGACAGCCTTGGAGCTCCTACAATGAGCAGTTCTTC.

V gene TRBV3-1 combines with J gene TRBJ2-1, with a tentative D call TRBD2 (6 bases). Germline values: CDR1 LGHDT, CDR2 YNNKEL (reference sequence). Trimming left V 1 base short and J 7 bases short, with 11 bases between. CDR3 length equals 14 residues. CDR3 amino acids: CASSQAGLTNEQFF. CDR3 nucleotide sequence: TGTGCCAGCAGCCAAGCGGGACTCACAAATGAGCAGTTCTTC.

The chain carries TRBV28 and TRBJ1-1; 8 positions agree with TRBD1. The junction had 12 bases not matched to a gene; V was cut back by 1 base and J by 2 bases. CDR3 size: 18 residues. Germline V gene data show CDR1 as MDHEN and CDR2 as SYDVKM. CDR3 sequence reads: CASSLLAAGGIGNTEAFF. CDR3 nucleotides: TGTGCCAGCAGTTTATTAGCGGCAGGGGGCATAGGTAACACTGAAGCTTTCTTT.

The genes are TRBV2 and TRBJ1-1; D is undetermined. CDR3 length: 14 residues. V lost 4 bases and J lost 1, with 10 bases in between. The germline V gene encodes CDR1 SNHLY and CDR2 FYNNEI. CDR3 nucleotides: TGTGCCAGCAGTGGGAGAAAGGGGAACACTGAAGCTTTCTTT. Amino acid sequence: CASSGRKGNTEAFF.

This clonotype was found a few times. A much larger clonotype is one base distant, so this may be a read error. CDR3 in DNA: TGTGCCAGCAGCTTTGGAAGGGTACCCTACAGTGAGCAGTTCTTC. Translated: CASSFGRVPYSEQFF. V is TRBV7-2 and J is TRBJ2-1; D not resolved. Germline V CDR1 and CDR2: SGHTA, FQGNSA. The CDR3 loop spans 15 amino acids.

There are many counts of this clonotype. The V call is TRBV20-1, the J call TRBJ2-7; a possible D gene is TRBD1 (6 bases). V dropped 2 bases and J dropped 2 bases, with 10 bases sitting between them. The germline V gene has CDR1 DFQATT and CDR2 SNEGSKA (reference sequence). This CDR3 region has 13 residues. This CDR3 reads CSARKGVAYEQYV. In DNA form, the CDR3 reads TGCAGTGCTAGAAAGGGGGTGGCCTACGAGCAGTACGTC.

The rearrangement links TRBV4-2 to TRBJ2-3, with unresolved D. V was cut by 2 bases and J by 4 bases, with 10 bases left in between. The CDR3 length is 14 residues. Germline V gene lookup returns CDR1 LGHNA and CDR2 YNFKEQ. CDR3 bases: TGTGCCAGCAGCCAATTGAGCGATGCAGATACGCAGTATTTT. It encodes CASSQLSDADTQYF.

In its sample, this clonotype was seen a few times. The chain combines TRBV7-9 with TRBJ2-5; D possibly corresponds to TRBD1 (5 bases). This CDR3 comprises 15 residues. V was clipped by 5 bases and J by 4 bases, with 17 bases between them. The germline gives CDR1 SEHNR, CDR2 FQNEAQ (reference sequence). The CDR3 loop is CASSPPGPIRETQYF. CDR3 in DNA: TGTGCCAGCAGCCCCCCAGGGCCAATCAGAGAGACCCAGTACTTC.

This rearrangement joins TRBV2 to TRBJ2-1; D is perhaps TRBD2 (7 bases). V was shortened by 3 bases and J by 7 bases, with 16 bases between the two germline ends. Germline V gene lookup returns CDR1 SNHLY and CDR2 FYNNEI. The CDR3 has 15 residues. The CDR3 region is CASSDDGGDMNEQFF. Written as DNA, the CDR3 is TGTGCCAGCAGTGATGATGGGGGGGACATGAATGAGCAGTTCTTC.

This clonotype was seen a few times. The V call is TRBV24-1, the J call TRBJ2-1; perhaps TRBD2 as D (7 bases). The CDR3 contains 15 residues. Deletions cut 4 bases from V and 8 bases from J, with 17 bases between. CDR1 is KGHDR, CDR2 SFDVKD, per germline. DNA for the CDR3: TGTGCCACCAGTGACAATCATCCGGGGGGCGATGAGCAGTTCTTC. Its protein product is CATSDNHPGGDEQFF.

This clonotype was observed at least ten times. J is TRBJ2-5 and V is TRBV20-1; D is unresolved. The V end was cut by 6 bases, the J end by 1 base, with 12 bases between. Germline CDR1 and CDR2: DFQATT and SNEGSKA (reference sequence). The CDR3 runs to 13 residues. The CDR3 loop is CSAPRGLQETQYF. CDR3 sequence (DNA): TGCAGTGCACCTCGTGGGCTCCAAGAGACCCAGTACTTC.

The rearrangement links TRBV5-1 to TRBJ2-5, with D unclear. The CDR3 covers 13 residues. Trimming pared 4 bases from V and 3 bases from J, leaving 10 bases between. In germline, CDR1 is SGHRS, CDR2 YFSETQ. CDR3 region: CASSVGGKETQYF. The DNA for the CDR3 is TGCGCCAGCAGCGTCGGCGGTAAAGAGACCCAGTACTTC.

This clonotype showed up many times. The V call is TRBV7-9, the J call TRBJ1-2; TRBD1 matches at 8 bases. The CDR3 covers 13 residues. V lost 5 bases to trimming and J lost 8 bases; unmatched junction nucleotides: 7. Germline V gives CDR1 SEHNR, CDR2 FQNEAQ (reference sequence). CDR3 loop: CASSRRDRGGYTF. The CDR3 DNA is TGTGCCAGCAGCCGCCGTGACAGGGGAGGCTACACCTTC.

This clonotype was detected a few times. This chain connects TRBV7-9 to TRBJ2-1; D gene unclear. Trimming removed 1 base from V and 9 bases from J, with 7 bases in between. Germline V gives CDR1 SEHNR, CDR2 FQNEAQ (reference sequence). The CDR3 spans 12 residues. DNA of the CDR3: TGTGCCAGCAGCTTAGAAGGAACTGAGCAGTTCTTC. Its translation: CASSLEGTEQFF.

V and J are TRBV19 and TRBJ2-1, with D possibly being TRBD1 or TRBD2 (6 bases each). CDR3 size: 16 residues. Trimming pared 6 bases from V and 2 bases from J, leaving 17 bases between. Per the germline V gene, CDR1 is LNHDA and CDR2 is SQIVND (reference sequence). In DNA, the CDR3 is TGTGCCAGTAGCATACCCTCGGGGGCCACCTACAATGAGCAGTTCTTC. Its protein is CASSIPSGATYNEQFF.

This clonotype was seen many times. The chain joins TRBV6-1 to TRBJ1-2, with a possible D match to TRBD1 (5 bases). CDR1 and CDR2 (germline): MNHNS, SASEGT. Trimming took 6 bases from V and 2 from J, leaving 16 bases between them. The CDR3 has 15 amino acids. The CDR3 DNA sequence: TGTGCCAGCAGATCTTCGCGGGCAGGGAACTATGGCTACACCTTC. Its translation: CASRSSRAGNYGYTF.

The table lists this clonotype with a few counts. The V and J genes are TRBV7-9 and TRBJ1-1; D gene uncertain. Trimming pared 4 bases from V and 0 bases from J, leaving 12 bases between. CDR3 length: 15 amino acids. Per germline, CDR1 SEHNR and CDR2 FQNEAQ (reference sequence). CDR3 nucleotide sequence: TGTGCCAGCAGCTCCATTGGGGAATTGAACACTGAAGCTTTCTTT. It is translated as CASSSIGELNTEAFF.

The V and J genes are TRBV3-1 and TRBJ2-3, with D unclear. The V end lost 1 base, the J end lost 1 base, and 15 bases lay between the germline ends. Per the germline V gene, CDR1 is LGHDT and CDR2 is YNNKEL (reference sequence). The CDR3 totals 17 residues. For the CDR3, the DNA is TGTGCCAGCAGCCAAGCCGGAAGAGGTGGTCGCACAGATACGCAGTATTTT. It specifies CASSQAGRGGRTDTQYF.

To note about this clonotype: The germline gene is not matched at one end of the junction; a read error may be the cause. The chain has TRBV6-4 and TRBJ1-1; D might be TRBD1 (5 bases). The CDR3 is 15 amino acids. Per germline, CDR1 MRHNA and CDR2 SNTAGT. This chain's CDR3 is CASTPGEGLNTEALF. The CDR3 nucleotides read TGTGCCAGCACACCGGGGGAGGGACTGAACACTGAAGCTTTATTT.

As to this clonotype: Possible read error: a much larger clone is one base away. The chain links TRBV4-1 to TRBJ2-1; perhaps TRBD1 as D (5 bases). Germline V gives CDR1 MGHRA, CDR2 YSYEKL. V was cut by 3 bases and J by 12 bases, with 21 bases left in between. The CDR3 length is 15 residues. As DNA, the CDR3 is TGCGCCAGCAGCCAGCGCGGACATGGGGCGACGGGGCAGTTCTTC. Residues: CASSQRGHGATGQFF.